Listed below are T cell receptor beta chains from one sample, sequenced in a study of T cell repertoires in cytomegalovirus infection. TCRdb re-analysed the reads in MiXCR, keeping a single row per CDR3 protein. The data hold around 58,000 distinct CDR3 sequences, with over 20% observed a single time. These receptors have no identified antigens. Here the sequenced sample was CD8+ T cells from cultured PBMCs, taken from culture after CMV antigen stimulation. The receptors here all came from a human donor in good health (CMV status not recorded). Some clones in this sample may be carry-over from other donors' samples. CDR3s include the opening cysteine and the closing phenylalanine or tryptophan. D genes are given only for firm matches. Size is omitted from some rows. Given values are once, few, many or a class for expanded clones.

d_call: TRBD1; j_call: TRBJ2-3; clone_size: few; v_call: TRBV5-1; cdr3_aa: CASRSDRGDTQYF; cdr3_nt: TGCGCCAGCAGATCGGACAGGGGTGATACGCAGTATTTT
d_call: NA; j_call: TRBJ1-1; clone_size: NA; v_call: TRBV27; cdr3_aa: CASLTFGRRGNQPEAFF; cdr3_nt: TGTGCCAGCTTAACCTTTGGGCGCAGGGGAAATCAACCTGAAGCTTTCTTT
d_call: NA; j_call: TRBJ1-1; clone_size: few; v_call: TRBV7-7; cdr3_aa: CASSLTGDTEAFF; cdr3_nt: TGTGCTAGCAGCTTAACGGGAGACACTGAAGCTTTCTTT
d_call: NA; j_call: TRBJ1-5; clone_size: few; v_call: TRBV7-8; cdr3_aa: CASSRGGQPQHF; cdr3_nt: TGTGCCAGCAGTCGTGGGGGTCAGCCCCAGCATTTT
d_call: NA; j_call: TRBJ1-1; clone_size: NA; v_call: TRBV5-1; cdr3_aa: CASSSDRPNTEAFF; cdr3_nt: TGCGCCAGCAGCTCGGACAGACCGAACACTGAAGCTTTCTTT
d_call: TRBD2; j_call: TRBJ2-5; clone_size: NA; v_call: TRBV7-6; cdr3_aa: CASSLAQGWRGDQETQYF; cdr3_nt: TGTGCCAGCAGCTTAGCGCAGGGTTGGCGGGGGGATCAAGAGACCCAGTACTTC
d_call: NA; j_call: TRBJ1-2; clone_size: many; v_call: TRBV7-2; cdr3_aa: CASSFGPGVSGYTF; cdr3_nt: TGTGCCAGCAGCTTCGGACCAGGGGTCTCTGGCTACACCTTC
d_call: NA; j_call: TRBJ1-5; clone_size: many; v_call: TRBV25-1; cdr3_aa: CASRGQGNQPQHF; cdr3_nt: TGTGCCAGCAGGGGGCAGGGCAATCAGCCCCAGCATTTT
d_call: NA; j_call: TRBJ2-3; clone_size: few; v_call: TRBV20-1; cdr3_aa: CSASGDTDTQYF; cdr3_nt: TGCAGTGCTAGCGGGGACACAGATACGCAGTATTTT
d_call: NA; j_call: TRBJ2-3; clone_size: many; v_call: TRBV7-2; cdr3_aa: CASSPYAAADTQYF; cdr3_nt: TGTGCCAGCAGCCCCTATGCGGCGGCAGATACGCAGTATTTT
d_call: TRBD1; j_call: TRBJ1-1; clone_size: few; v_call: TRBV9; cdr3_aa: CASSVGGQGGRHTEAFF; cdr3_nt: TGTGCCAGCAGCGTAGGGGGCCAGGGGGGAAGGCACACTGAAGCTTTCTTT
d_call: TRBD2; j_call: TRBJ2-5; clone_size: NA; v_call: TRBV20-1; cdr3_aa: CSASSGGGWETQYF; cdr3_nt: TGCAGTGCTTCTAGCGGGGGGGGTTGGGAGACCCAGTACTTC
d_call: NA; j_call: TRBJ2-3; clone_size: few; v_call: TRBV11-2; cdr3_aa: CASTIPMEGTQYF; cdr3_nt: TGTGCCAGCACGATCCCTATGGAGGGCACGCAGTATTTT
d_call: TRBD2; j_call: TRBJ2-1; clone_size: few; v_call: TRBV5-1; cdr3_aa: CASAEGWGGNNEQFF; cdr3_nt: TGCGCCAGCGCAGAAGGTTGGGGGGGGAACAATGAGCAGTTCTTC
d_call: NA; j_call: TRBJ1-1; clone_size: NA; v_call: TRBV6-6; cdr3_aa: CASRAGGTEAFF; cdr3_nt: TGTGCCAGCAGGGCCGGGGGGACTGAAGCTTTCTTT
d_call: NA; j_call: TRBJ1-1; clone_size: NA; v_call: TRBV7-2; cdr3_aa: CASSLRGGGAFF; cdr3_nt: TGTGCCAGCAGCTTAAGGGGTGGGGGAGCTTTCTTT
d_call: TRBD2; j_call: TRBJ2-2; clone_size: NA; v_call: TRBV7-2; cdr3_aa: CASSYPTSGANTGELFF; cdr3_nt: TGTGCCAGCAGCTATCCGACTAGCGGGGCGAACACCGGGGAGCTGTTTTTT
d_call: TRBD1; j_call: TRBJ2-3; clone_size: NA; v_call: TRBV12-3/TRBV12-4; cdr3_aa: CASSLPGQATDTQYF; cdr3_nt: TGTGCCAGCAGTCTGCCGGGACAGGCCACAGATACGCAGTATTTT
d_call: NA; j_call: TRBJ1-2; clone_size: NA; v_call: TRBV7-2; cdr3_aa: CASTLGSWFYGYTF; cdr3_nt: TGTGCCAGCACCTTAGGTTCGTGGTTCTATGGCTACACCTTC
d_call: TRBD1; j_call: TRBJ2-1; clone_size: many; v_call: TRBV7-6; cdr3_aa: CASSLLTGSNEQFF; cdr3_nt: TGTGCCAGCAGCTTACTGACAGGGAGCAATGAGCAGTTCTTC
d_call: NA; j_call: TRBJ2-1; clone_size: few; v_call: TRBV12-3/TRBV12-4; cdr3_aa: CASSPQGNEQFF; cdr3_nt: TGTGCCAGCAGCCCACAGGGCAATGAGCAGTTCTTC
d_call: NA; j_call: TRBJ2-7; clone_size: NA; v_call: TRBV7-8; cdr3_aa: CASSPPTGIYEQYF; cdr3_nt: TGTGCCAGCAGCCCCCCGACAGGAATCTACGAGCAGTACTTC